These 9 T cell receptor beta chains were sequenced from one sample in a study of T-cell reconstitution after alpha-beta-depleted transplantation in children (dated by TCRdb to about 2016). Library creation used PCR. Sequencer: Illumina HiSeq 2500. Molecular barcoding was employed in the preparation of TCR libraries, with unique molecular identifiers being used to normalize TCRbeta repertoire quantification. Starting from the raw public reads, TCRdb applied fastp trimming at Q25, assembled clones with MiXCR and retained in-frame beta chains. Each CDR3 protein gets just one entry, which takes the most common genes and DNA from the rows behind it. The sample records roughly 500,000 distinct CDR3 sequences, under 15% of which are singletons. Clones ranked in the top ten supply under 7% of the sample. Here the sequenced sample was PBMCs from the stem cell graft donor, taken from the stem cell graft. Every receptor here comes from a human donor who donated a stem cell graft to a child with combined immunodeficiency.

This clonotype was counted many times. The V call is TRBV4-3, the J call TRBJ1-4, with D tentatively TRBD1 (5 bases). The CDR3 runs 14 residues. In germline, CDR1 is LGHNA, CDR2 YSLEER. Trimming shortened V by 1 base and J by 8 bases, and 11 bases separated the two germline ends. The CDR3 is CASSQGAGKEKLFF. In nucleotides, the CDR3 is TGCGCCAGCAGCCAAGGGGCAGGGAAAGAAAAACTGTTTTTT.

The V gene is TRBV29-1, the J gene TRBJ1-1; no reliable D call. CDR3 length equals 13 residues. Germline-derived CDR1 and CDR2 are SQVTM and ANQGSEA. Trimming removed 8 bases at V and 1 base at J, with 14 bases between. For the CDR3, the DNA is TGCAGCCTGGACCCCCCGGAGAACACTGAAGCTTTCTTT. It yields the protein CSLDPPENTEAFF. Using reference TRBV29-1 and TRBJ1-1 for the parts outside the CDR3, the full variable domain is SAVISQKPSRDICQRGTSLTIQCQVDSQVTMMFWYRQQPGQSLTLIATANQGSEATYESGFVIDKFPISRPNLTFSTLTVSNMSPEDSSIYLCSLDPPENTEAFFGQGTRLTVV.

This clonotype was seen more than once but under ten times. The chain joins TRBV3-1 to TRBJ1-2, with 10 bases lining up with TRBD1. CDR1 and CDR2 (germline): LGHDT, YNNKEL (reference sequence). V trimming: 4 bases; J trimming: 4 bases; junction bases outside the gene matches: 12. The CDR3 extends over 17 amino acids. The CDR3 region has the DNA TGTGCCAGCAGCCTGGTGCTTGGACGACAGGGGGCCTATGGCTACACCTTC. Translated, it gives CASSLVLGRQGAYGYTF.

V is TRBV20-1 and J is TRBJ2-2; 10 nucleotides agree with TRBD2. The ends lost 1 base at V and 5 bases at J; junction bases unmatched: 10. The germline V gene encodes CDR1 DFQATT and CDR2 SNEGSKA (reference sequence). The CDR3 runs to 17 residues. CDR3 DNA: TGCAGTGCTAGAGCGGTTCGGACTAGCGGAGGGACCGGGGAGCTGTTTTTT. Its protein product is CSARAVRTSGGTGELFF.

This clonotype was recorded a few times. The CDR3 reads CASSAGFGNQPQHF. The DNA of the CDR3 is TGTGCCAGCAGCGCAGGGTTTGGCAATCAGCCCCAGCATTTT. V usage is TRBV25-1 and J usage is TRBJ1-5, with D possibly being TRBD1 (5 bases). In germline, CDR1 is MGHDK, CDR2 SYGVNS. The CDR3 has 14 amino acids. The germline V and J ends were trimmed by 6 bases and 2 bases, with 11 bases remaining between them. The full variable domain, completed using reference TRBV25-1 and TRBJ1-5, is EADIYQTPRYLVIGTGKKITLECSQTMGHDKMYWYQQDPGMELHLIHYSYGVNSTEKGDLSSESTVSRIRTEHFPLTLESARPSHTSQYLCASSAGFGNQPQHFGDGTRLSIL.

This clonotype was counted at least ten times. The chain has TRBV3-1 and TRBJ2-1; TRBD2 matches at 7 bases. V gave up 2 bases and J gave up 2 bases; unmatched junction bases: 15. The length of the CDR3 is 19 residues. The germline V gene encodes CDR1 LGHDT and CDR2 YNNKEL (reference sequence). The CDR3 coding sequence is TGTGCCAGCAGCCAATGGGGGGTACTAGCGCACCGACCCTACAATGAGCAGTTCTTC. It encodes CASSQWGVLAHRPYNEQFF.

The rearrangement links TRBV20-1 to TRBJ2-5; 8 bases map to TRBD2. V lost 6 bases to trimming and J lost 3 bases; unmatched junction nucleotides: 18. The length of the CDR3 is 17 residues. Germline CDR1 reads DFQATT; CDR2 reads SNEGSKA (reference sequence). The CDR3 nucleotides are TGCAGTGCCACACCGGGACTAGGGGGTGGGGGTGAAGAGACCCAGTACTTC. Its translation: CSATPGLGGGGEETQYF.

V gene TRBV29-1 combines with J gene TRBJ2-3; 8 bases are a match to TRBD1. The V gene's germline CDR1 is SQVTM and CDR2 ANQGSEA. The CDR3 runs 13 residues. V shed 7 bases, J shed 1 base, and the junction held 4 bases outside the gene matches. The CDR3 DNA reads TGCAGCGCCGACAGGGGAGGCACAGATACGCAGTATTTT. Translation gives CSADRGGTDTQYF.

The J gene is TRBJ2-1, the V gene TRBV5-4; 15 nucleotides align to TRBD2. Germline V CDR1 and CDR2: SGHNT, YYREEE (reference sequence). This CDR3 comprises 16 residues. The V segment lost 2 bases and the J segment 7 bases; nucleotides outside the gene matches: 4. CDR3 nucleotides: TGTGCCAGCAGCTTTGAAGGGACTAGCGGGAGGAATGAGCAGTTCTTC. As protein: CASSFEGTSGRNEQFF.